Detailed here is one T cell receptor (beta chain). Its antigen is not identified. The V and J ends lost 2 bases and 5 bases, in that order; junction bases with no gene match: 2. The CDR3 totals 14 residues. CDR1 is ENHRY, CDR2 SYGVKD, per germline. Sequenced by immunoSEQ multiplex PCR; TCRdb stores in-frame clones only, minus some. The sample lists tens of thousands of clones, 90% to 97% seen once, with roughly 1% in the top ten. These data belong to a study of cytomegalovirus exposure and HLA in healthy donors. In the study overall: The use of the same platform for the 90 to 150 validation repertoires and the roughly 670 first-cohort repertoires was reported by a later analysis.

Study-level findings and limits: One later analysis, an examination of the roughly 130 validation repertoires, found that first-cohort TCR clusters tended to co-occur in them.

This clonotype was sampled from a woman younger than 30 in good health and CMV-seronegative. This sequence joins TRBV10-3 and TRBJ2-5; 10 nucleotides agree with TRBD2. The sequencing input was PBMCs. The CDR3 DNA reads TGTGCCATCAGTGAGGGTAGCGGGAGGGAGACCCAGTACTTC. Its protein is CAISEGSGRETQYF.